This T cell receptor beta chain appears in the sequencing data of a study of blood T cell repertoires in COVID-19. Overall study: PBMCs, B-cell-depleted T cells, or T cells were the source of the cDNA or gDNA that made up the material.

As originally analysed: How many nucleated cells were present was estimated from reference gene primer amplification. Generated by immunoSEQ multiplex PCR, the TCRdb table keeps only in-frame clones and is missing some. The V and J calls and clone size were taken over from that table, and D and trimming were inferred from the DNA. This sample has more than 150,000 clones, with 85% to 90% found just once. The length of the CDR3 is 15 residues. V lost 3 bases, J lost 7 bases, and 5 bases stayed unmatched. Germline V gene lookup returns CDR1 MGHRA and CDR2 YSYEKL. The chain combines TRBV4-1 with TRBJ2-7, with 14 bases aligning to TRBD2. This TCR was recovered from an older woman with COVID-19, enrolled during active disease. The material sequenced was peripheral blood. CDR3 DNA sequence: TGCGCCAGCAGCCAGACTAGCGGGAGGGCCGATGAGCAGTACTTC. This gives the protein CASSQTSGRADEQYF.